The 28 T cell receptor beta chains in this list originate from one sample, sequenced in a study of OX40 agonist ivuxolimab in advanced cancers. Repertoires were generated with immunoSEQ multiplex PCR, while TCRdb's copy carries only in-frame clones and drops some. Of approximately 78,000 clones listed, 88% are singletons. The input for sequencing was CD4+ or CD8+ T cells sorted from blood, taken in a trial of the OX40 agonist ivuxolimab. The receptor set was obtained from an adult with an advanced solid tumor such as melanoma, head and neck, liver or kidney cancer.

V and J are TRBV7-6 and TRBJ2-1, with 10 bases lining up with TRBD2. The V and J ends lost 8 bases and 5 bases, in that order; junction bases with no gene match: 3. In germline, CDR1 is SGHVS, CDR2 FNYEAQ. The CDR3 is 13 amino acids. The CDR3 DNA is TGTGCCAGCGGAGGACTAGCGGACAATGAGCAGTTCTTC. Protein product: CASGGLADNEQFF. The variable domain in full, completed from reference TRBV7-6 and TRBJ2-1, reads GAGVSQSPRYKVTKRGQDVALRCDPISGHVSLYWYRQALGQGPEFLTYFNYEAQQDKSGLPNDRFSAERPEGSISTLTIQRTEQRDSAMYRCASGGLADNEQFFGPGTRLTVL.

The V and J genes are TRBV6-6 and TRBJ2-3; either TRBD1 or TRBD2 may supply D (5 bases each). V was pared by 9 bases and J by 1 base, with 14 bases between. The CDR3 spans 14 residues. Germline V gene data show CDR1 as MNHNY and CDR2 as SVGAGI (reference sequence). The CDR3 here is CASGGYVGTDTQYF. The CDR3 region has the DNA TGTGCCAGTGGGGGTTATGTCGGCACAGATACGCAGTATTTT.

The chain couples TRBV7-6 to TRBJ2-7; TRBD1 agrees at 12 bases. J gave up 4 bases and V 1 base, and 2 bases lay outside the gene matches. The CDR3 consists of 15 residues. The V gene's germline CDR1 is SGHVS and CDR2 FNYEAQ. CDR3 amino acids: CASSLGGQGAYEQYF. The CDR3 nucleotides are TGTGCCAGCAGCTTAGGGGGACAGGGGGCATACGAGCAGTACTTC.

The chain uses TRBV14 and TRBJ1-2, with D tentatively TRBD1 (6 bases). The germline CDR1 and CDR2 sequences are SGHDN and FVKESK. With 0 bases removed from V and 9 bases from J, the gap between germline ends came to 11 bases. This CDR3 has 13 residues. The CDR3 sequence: CASSQEGGRRYTF. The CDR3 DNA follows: TGTGCCAGCAGCCAAGAAGGGGGGAGGCGCTACACCTTC.

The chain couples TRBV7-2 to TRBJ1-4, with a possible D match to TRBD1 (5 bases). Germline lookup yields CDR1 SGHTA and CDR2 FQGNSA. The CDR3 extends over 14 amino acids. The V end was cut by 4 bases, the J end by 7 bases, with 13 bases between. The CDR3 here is CASSSLGGGEKLFF. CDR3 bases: TGTGCCAGCAGCTCCCTCGGGGGTGGTGAAAAACTGTTTTTT. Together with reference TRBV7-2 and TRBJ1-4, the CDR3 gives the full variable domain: GAGVSQSPSNKVTEKGKDVELRCDPISGHTALYWYRQSLGQGLEFLIYFQGNSAPDKSGLPSDRFSAERTGGSVSTLTIQRTQQEDSAVYLCASSSLGGGEKLFFGSGTQLSVL.

CDR3 sequence: CASTQGANTEAFF. CDR3 DNA sequence: TGTGCCAGTACCCAGGGGGCGAACACTGAAGCTTTCTTT. The genes are TRBV7-9 and TRBJ1-1; TRBD1 aligns across 8 bases. V lost 9 bases and J lost 1; bases outside the gene matches: 4. The CDR3 covers 13 residues. Germline values: CDR1 SEHNR, CDR2 FQNEAQ (reference sequence).

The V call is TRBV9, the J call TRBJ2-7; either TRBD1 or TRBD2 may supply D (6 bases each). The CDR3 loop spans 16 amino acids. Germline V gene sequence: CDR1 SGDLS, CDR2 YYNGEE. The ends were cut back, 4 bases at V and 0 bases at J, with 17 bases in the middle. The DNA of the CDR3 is TGTGCCAGCAGCTTGCGGGACACTCTTTACTCCTACGAGCAGTACTTC. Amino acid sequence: CASSLRDTLYSYEQYF.

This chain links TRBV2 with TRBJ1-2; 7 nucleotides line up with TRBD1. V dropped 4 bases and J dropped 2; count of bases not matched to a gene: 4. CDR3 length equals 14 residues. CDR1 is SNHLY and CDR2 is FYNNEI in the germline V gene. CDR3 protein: CASSALGQNYGYTF. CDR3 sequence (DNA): TGTGCCAGCAGTGCACTGGGACAGAACTATGGCTACACCTTC.

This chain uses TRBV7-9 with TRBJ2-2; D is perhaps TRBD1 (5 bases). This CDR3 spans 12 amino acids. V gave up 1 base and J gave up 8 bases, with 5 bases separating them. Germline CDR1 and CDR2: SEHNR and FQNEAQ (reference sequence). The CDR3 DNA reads TGTGCCAGCAGCTTAGACAGGGGGGAGCTGTTTTTT. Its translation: CASSLDRGELFF. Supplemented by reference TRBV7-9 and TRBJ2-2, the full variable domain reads DTGVSQNPRHKITKRGQNVTFRCDPISEHNRLYWYRQTLGQGPEFLTYFQNEAQLEKSRLLSDRFSAERPKGSFSTLEIQRTEQGDSAMYLCASSLDRGELFFGEGSRLTVL.

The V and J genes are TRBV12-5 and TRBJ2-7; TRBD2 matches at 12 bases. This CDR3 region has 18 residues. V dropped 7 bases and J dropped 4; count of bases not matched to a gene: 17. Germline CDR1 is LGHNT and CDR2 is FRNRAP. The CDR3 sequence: CASVPGTASGRDHYEQYF. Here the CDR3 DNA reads TGTGCTAGTGTCCCAGGAACGGCTAGCGGGAGGGATCATTACGAGCAGTACTTC.

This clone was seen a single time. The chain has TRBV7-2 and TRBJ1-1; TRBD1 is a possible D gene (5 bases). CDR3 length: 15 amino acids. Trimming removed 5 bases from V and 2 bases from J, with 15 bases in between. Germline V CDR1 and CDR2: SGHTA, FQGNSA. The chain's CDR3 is CASSGRAGLNTEAFF. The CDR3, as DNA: TGTGCCAGCAGCGGTAGGGCGGGACTTAACACTGAAGCTTTCTTT. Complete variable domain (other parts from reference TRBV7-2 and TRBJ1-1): GAGVSQSPSNKVTEKGKDVELRCDPISGHTALYWYRQSLGQGLEFLIYFQGNSAPDKSGLPSDRFSAERTGGSVSTLTIQRTQQEDSAVYLCASSGRAGLNTEAFFGQGTRLTVV.

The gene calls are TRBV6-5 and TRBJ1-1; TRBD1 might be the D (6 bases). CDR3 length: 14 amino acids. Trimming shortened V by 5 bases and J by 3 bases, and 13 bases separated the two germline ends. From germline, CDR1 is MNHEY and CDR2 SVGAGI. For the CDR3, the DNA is TGTGCCAGCAGTCCGGGACAACTCTACACTGAAGCTTTCTTT. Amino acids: CASSPGQLYTEAFF.

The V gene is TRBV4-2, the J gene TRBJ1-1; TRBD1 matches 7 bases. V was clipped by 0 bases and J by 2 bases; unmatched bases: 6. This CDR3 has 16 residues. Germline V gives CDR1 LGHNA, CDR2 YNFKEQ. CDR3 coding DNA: TGTGCCAGCAGCCAAGATTTAGGGGGCGCTAACACTGAAGCTTTCTTT. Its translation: CASSQDLGGANTEAFF.

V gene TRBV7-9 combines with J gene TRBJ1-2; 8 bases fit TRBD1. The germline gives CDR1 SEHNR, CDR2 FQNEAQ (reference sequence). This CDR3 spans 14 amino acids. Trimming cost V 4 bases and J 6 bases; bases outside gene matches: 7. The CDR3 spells CASSSAGGGHGYTF. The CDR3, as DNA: TGTGCCAGCAGCTCCGCAGGGGGCGGTCATGGCTACACCTTC.

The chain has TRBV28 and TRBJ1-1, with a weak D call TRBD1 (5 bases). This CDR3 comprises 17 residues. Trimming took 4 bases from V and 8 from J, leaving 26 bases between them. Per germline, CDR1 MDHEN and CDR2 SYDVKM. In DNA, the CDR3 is TGTGCCAGCAGTTCCCTTTGGGTCGGGACTCCGGGCGAGGAAGCTTTCTTT. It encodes CASSSLWVGTPGEEAFF.

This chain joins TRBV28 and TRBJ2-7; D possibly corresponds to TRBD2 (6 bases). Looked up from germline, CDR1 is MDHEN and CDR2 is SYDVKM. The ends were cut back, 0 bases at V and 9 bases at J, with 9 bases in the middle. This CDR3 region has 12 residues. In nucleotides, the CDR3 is TGTGCCAGCAGTTTATGGGCGCGGGGGCAGTACTTC. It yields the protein CASSLWARGQYF.

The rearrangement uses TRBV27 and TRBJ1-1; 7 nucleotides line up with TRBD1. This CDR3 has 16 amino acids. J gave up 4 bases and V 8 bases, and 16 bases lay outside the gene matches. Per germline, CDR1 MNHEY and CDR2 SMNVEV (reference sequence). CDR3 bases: TGTGCCAGCTGCCCGGGCCCAGGGGGAGGCGGCACTGAAGCTTTCTTT. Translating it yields CASCPGPGGGGTEAFF.

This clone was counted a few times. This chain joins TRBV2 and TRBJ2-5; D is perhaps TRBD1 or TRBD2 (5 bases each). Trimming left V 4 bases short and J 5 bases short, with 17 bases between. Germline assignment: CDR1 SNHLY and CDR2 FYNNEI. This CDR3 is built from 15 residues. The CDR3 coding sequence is TGTGCCAGCAGTGTGTACAGGACCGGCGGGGAGACCCAGTACTTC. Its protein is CASSVYRTGGETQYF.

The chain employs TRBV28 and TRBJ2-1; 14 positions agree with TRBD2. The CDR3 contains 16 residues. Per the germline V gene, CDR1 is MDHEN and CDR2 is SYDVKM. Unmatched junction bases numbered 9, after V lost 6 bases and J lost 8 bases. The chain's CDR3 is CASRRRLAGGLYEQFF. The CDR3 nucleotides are TGTGCCAGCAGGCGCCGACTAGCGGGGGGGCTCTATGAGCAGTTCTTC.

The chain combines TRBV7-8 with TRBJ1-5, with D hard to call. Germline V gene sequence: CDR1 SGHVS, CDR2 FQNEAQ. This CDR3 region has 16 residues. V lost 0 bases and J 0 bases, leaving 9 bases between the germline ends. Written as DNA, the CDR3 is TGTGCCAGCAGCTTAGCTTCGGGAATTAGCAATCAGCCCCAGCATTTT. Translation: CASSLASGISNQPQHF. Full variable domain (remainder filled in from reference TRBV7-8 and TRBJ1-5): GAGVSQSPRYKVAKRGQDVALRCDPISGHVSLFWYQQALGQGPEFLTYFQNEAQLDKSGLPSDRFFAERPEGSVSTLKIQRTQQEDSAVYLCASSLASGISNQPQHFGDGTRLSIL.

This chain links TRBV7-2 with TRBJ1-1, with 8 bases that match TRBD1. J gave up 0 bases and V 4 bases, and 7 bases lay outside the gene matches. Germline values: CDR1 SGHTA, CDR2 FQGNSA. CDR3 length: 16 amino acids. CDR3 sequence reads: CASSSGGRGMNTEAFF. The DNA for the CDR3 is TGTGCCAGCAGCTCAGGGGGCCGGGGGATGAACACTGAAGCTTTCTTT.

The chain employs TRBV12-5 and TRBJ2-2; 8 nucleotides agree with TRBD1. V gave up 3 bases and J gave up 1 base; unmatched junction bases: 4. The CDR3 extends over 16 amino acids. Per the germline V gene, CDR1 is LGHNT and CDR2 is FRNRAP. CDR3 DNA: TGTGCTAGTGGTTTTCGCGGACAGGGGAACACCGGGGAGCTGTTTTTT. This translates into CASGFRGQGNTGELFF.

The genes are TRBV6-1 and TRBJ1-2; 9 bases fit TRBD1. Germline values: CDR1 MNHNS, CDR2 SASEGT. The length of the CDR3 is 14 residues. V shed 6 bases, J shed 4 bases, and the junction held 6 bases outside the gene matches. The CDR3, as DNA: TGTGCCAGCAGCGGACAGGGGCAAGTCTATGGCTACACCTTC. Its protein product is CASSGQGQVYGYTF.

The CDR3 coding sequence is TGTGCCAGCAGTTTGGGGTACGAGCAGTACTTC. Translated: CASSLGYEQYF. The chain uses TRBV27 and TRBJ2-7; no clear D. Germline lookup yields CDR1 MNHEY and CDR2 SMNVEV (reference sequence). The V end lost 3 bases, the J end lost 4 bases, and 4 bases lay between the germline ends. The CDR3 runs 11 residues.

CDR3 in amino acids: CASSGTGGNQPQHF. DNA for the CDR3: TGTGCCAGCAGTGGCACAGGGGGAAATCAGCCCCAGCATTTT. V usage is TRBV2 and J usage is TRBJ1-5, with 8 bases matching TRBD1. After removal of 4 bases from V and 4 bases from J, the junction contained 3 bases not matched to a gene. The CDR3 length is 14 residues. Germline V gene sequence: CDR1 SNHLY, CDR2 FYNNEI.

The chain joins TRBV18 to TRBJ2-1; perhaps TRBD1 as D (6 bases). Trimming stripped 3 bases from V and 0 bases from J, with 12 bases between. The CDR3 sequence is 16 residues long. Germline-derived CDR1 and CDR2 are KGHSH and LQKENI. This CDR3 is CASSPRQAASYNEQFF. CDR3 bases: TGTGCCAGCTCACCTCGACAGGCCGCCTCCTACAATGAGCAGTTCTTC.

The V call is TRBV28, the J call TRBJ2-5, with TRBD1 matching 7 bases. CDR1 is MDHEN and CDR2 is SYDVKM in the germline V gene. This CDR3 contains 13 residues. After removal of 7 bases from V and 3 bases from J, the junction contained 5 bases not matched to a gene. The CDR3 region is CASTNDREETQYF. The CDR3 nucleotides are TGTGCCAGCACTAATGACAGGGAAGAGACCCAGTACTTC.

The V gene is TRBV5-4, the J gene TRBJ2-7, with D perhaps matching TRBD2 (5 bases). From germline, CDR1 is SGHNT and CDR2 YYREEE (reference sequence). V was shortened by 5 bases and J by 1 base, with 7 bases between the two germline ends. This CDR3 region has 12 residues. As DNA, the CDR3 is TGTGCCAGCAGGGGAGAATCCTACGAGCAGTACTTC. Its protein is CASRGESYEQYF.